This T cell receptor (beta chain) was sequenced in a study of blood T cell repertoires in COVID-19. Study details: Both acute and convalescent COVID-19 samples were obtained from the United States, Italy and Spain. PBMCs, B-cell-depleted T cells, or T cells were the source of the cDNA or gDNA that made up the material.

V shed 3 bases and J 4 bases; nucleotides not matched to a gene: 5. CDR3 length: 14 residues. Germline V gene sequence: CDR1 PRHDT, CDR2 FYEKMQ (reference sequence). Seattle-derived patients entered the study during active infection and were followed longitudinally. Original processing methods: Reference gene primer amplification in the assay estimated nucleated cell counts. Produced via immunoSEQ multiplex PCR; TCRdb's table is partial and in-frame only. The DNA was the basis for D and trimming; V, J and clone size are from that table. This sample has around 190,000 clones, with roughly 84% found just once.

Sequenced: peripheral blood. The origin of this receptor is a man aged 45 to 65 with COVID-19, enrolled during active disease. The chain recombines TRBV13 with TRBJ1-1; the match to TRBD1 covers 7 bases. CDR3 residues: CASSLGQPPTEAFF. CDR3 nucleotide sequence: TGTGCCAGCAGCTTGGGACAGCCCCCCACTGAAGCTTTCTTT.